The rows below give T cell receptor beta chains drawn from one sample of a study of CD8 T cells in Susac syndrome. A single record per CDR3 protein comes from TCRdb applying MiXCR to the immunoSEQ multiplex PCR reads. Here the sample spans tens of thousands of distinct CDR3 sequences, approximately 96% being singletons. The sequenced sample consisted of CD8+ T cells from PBMCs. The receptors here all came from a human donor with Susac syndrome. Both conserved end residues are part of each CDR3. D genes are given only for firm matches. The size of a clone is reported for some rows only, either as once, few or many, or as a class for expanded clones.

V: TRBV18; J: TRBJ1-5; D: TRBD1; size: .; length: 14; CDR3: CASSLGQGTQPQHF; DNA: TGTGCCAGCTCACTGGGACAGGGCACTCAGCCCCAGCATTTT
V: TRBV12-3/TRBV12-4; J: TRBJ1-2; D: .; size: .; length: 16; CDR3: CASSFRRGQVPSGYTF; DNA: TGTGCCAGCAGTTTTCGGCGGGGGCAGGTTCCCTCTGGCTACACCTTC
V: TRBV20-1; J: TRBJ1-5; D: .; size: .; length: 14; CDR3: CSARRPGSNQPQHF; DNA: TGCAGTGCTAGAAGACCGGGAAGCAATCAGCCCCAGCATTTT
V: TRBV20-1; J: TRBJ2-2; D: TRBD1; size: .; length: 15; CDR3: CSARLRDRAAGELFF; DNA: TGCAGTGCTAGGCTCCGGGACAGAGCTGCCGGGGAGCTGTTTTTT
V: TRBV19; J: TRBJ2-5; D: TRBD1; size: once; length: 16; CDR3: CASCPTGTGRGETQYF; DNA: TGTGCCAGTTGCCCAACCGGGACAGGAAGGGGGGAGACCCAGTACTTC
V: TRBV6-1; J: TRBJ2-3; D: .; size: few; length: 13; CDR3: CASTVPGADTQYF; DNA: TGTGCCAGCACAGTCCCTGGGGCAGATACGCAGTATTTT
V: TRBV12-3/TRBV12-4; J: TRBJ2-1; D: .; size: .; length: 11; CDR3: CASSSGNEQFF; DNA: TGTGCCAGCAGTTCAGGGAATGAGCAGTTCTTC
V: TRBV28; J: TRBJ2-7; D: .; size: .; length: 12; CDR3: CASSSNSYEQYF; DNA: TGTGCCAGCAGTTCCAACTCCTACGAGCAGTACTTC
V: TRBV18; J: TRBJ2-5; D: .; size: .; length: 14; CDR3: CASSPPKDQETQYF; DNA: TGTGCCAGCTCACCACCGAAGGACCAAGAGACCCAGTACTTC
V: TRBV19; J: TRBJ1-2; D: TRBD1; size: .; length: 15; CDR3: CASSISAGGEYGYTF; DNA: TGTGCCAGTAGTATTTCGGCAGGGGGCGAGTATGGCTACACCTTC
V: TRBV12-3/TRBV12-4; J: TRBJ1-4; D: TRBD1; size: .; length: 16; CDR3: CASSTGTGGVREKLFF; DNA: TGTGCCAGCAGTACCGGGACAGGGGGCGTAAGGGAAAAACTGTTTTTT
V: TRBV6-5; J: TRBJ2-6; D: TRBD1; size: .; length: 17; CDR3: CASSTLLTGAGANVLTF; DNA: TGTGCCAGCAGTACTCTTTTAACAGGGGCTGGGGCCAACGTCCTGACTTTC
V: TRBV9; J: TRBJ2-1; D: .; size: .; length: 13; CDR3: CASSVQFGYEQFF; DNA: TGTGCCAGCAGCGTGCAGTTTGGATATGAGCAGTTCTTC
V: TRBV20-1; J: TRBJ2-5; D: .; size: few; length: 13; CDR3: CSARRDSQETQYF; DNA: TGCAGTGCTAGGAGGGATTCTCAAGAGACCCAGTACTTC
V: TRBV20-1; J: TRBJ2-7; D: .; size: .; length: 12; CDR3: CSAEDGVYEQYF; DNA: TGCAGTGCTGAAGACGGAGTTTACGAGCAGTACTTC
V: TRBV12-3/TRBV12-4; J: TRBJ1-5; D: .; size: .; length: 13; CDR3: CASSLNPNQPQHF; DNA: TGTGCCAGCAGCCTTAATCCGAATCAGCCCCAGCATTTT
V: TRBV7-3; J: TRBJ1-2; D: .; size: .; length: 15; CDR3: CASSLSGGGNYGYTF; DNA: TGTGCCAGCAGCTTAAGCGGAGGCGGGAACTATGGCTACACCTTC
V: TRBV4-3; J: TRBJ2-7; D: .; size: .; length: 14; CDR3: CASSQDGDNYEQYF; DNA: TGCGCCAGCAGCCAAGATGGAGACAACTACGAGCAGTACTTC
V: TRBV11-2; J: TRBJ2-1; D: .; size: .; length: 13; CDR3: CASSLKRWDEQFF; DNA: TGTGCCAGCAGCTTAAAGCGCTGGGATGAGCAGTTCTTC
V: TRBV27; J: TRBJ1-1; D: .; size: .; length: 14; CDR3: CASSLSRGRTEAFF; DNA: TGTGCCAGCAGTTTATCGCGGGGCCGGACTGAAGCTTTCTTT
V: TRBV7-6; J: TRBJ2-3; D: .; size: .; length: 13; CDR3: CASRGLSTDTQYF; DNA: TGTGCCAGCAGAGGACTTAGCACAGATACGCAGTATTTT
V: TRBV12-3/TRBV12-4; J: TRBJ2-3; D: TRBD2; size: .; length: 15; CDR3: CASSSLAEFTDTQYF; DNA: TGTGCCAGCAGTTCCCTAGCGGAGTTCACAGATACGCAGTATTTT
V: TRBV12-3/TRBV12-4; J: TRBJ2-3; D: .; size: .; length: 14; CDR3: CASCRLSAADTQYF; DNA: TGTGCCAGCTGCCGACTCTCGGCGGCAGATACGCAGTATTTT
V: TRBV6-1; J: TRBJ2-2; D: .; size: .; length: 17; CDR3: CASSTGPSLTNTGELFF; DNA: TGTGCCAGCAGTACGGGACCGAGCCTGACGAACACCGGGGAGCTGTTTTTT
V: TRBV20-1; J: TRBJ1-1; D: .; size: .; length: 13; CDR3: CSARDPGGGPAFF; DNA: TGCAGTGCTAGAGACCCTGGTGGGGGGCCAGCTTTCTTT
V: TRBV7-2; J: TRBJ1-6; D: TRBD1; size: .; length: 16; CDR3: CASSFGQGPFNSPLHF; DNA: TGTGCCAGCAGCTTCGGACAGGGGCCGTTTAATTCACCCCTCCACTTT
V: TRBV29-1; J: TRBJ1-4; D: .; size: .; length: 13; CDR3: CSVAGGGTEKLFF; DNA: TGCAGCGTTGCGGGGGGCGGGACGGAAAAACTGTTTTTT
V: TRBV24-1; J: TRBJ2-7; D: .; size: .; length: 14; CDR3: CATSSARGTYEQYF; DNA: TGTGCCACCAGTTCTGCCCGGGGAACCTACGAGCAGTACTTC